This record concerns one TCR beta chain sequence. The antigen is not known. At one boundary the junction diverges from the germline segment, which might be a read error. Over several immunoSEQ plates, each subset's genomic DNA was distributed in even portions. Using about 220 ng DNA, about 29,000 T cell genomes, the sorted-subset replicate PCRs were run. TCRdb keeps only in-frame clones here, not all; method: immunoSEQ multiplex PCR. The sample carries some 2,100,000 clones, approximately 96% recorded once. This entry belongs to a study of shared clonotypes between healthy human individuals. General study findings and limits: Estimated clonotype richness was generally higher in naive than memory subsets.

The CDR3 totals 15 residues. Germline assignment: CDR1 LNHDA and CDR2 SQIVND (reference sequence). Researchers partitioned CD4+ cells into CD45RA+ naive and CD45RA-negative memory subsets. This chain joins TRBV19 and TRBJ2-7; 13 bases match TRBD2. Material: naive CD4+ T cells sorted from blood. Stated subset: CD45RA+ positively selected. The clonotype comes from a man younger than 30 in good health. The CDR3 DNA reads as TGTGCCAGTAGTATCCCCAACGGGGGACTAGCGGGATTTAGCTTC. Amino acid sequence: CASSIPNGGLAGFSF. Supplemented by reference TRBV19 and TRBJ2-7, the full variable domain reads DGGITQSPKYLFRKEGQNVTLSCEQNLNHDAMYWYRQDPGQGLRLIYYSQIVNDFQKGDIAEGYSVSREKKESFPLTVTSAQKNPTAFYLCASSIPNGGLAGFSFGPGTRLTVT.